The sample holds many counts of the clone carrying this TCR beta chain. The antigen remains undetermined. The record originates from a study of human T cells and chemical hapten exposure. Study at large: DPC at 2% was the sensitizing agent, placed on around 2 cm by around 2 cm of upper inner arm skin.

The CDR3 is made up of 15 amino acids. Trimming removed 5 bases from V and 4 bases from J, with 17 bases in between. Germline loops: CDR1 SGHTA, CDR2 FQGNSA. Time point specified: patch test 2, 6 weeks after DPC sensitization. Noted treatment: therapeutic diphenylcyclopropenone sensitization with weekly scalp DPC. General study findings and limits: Correlating positively with patch test score were the PT1 expanded TCR counts.

One entry per CDR3 protein results from TCRdb running MiXCR on the RACE reads. This table has 90,000 to 110,000 distinct CDR3 sequences, roughly 10% appearing once. The material was whole blood, obtained in connection with sensitization to the hapten diphenylcyclopropenone (DPC). The sequence came from a woman in her 40s with alopecia areata. Some clones in this sample may be carry-over from other donors' samples. The chain employs TRBV7-2 and TRBJ1-2; no definite D call. The CDR3: CASSRDPSWGYGYTF. CDR3 coding DNA: TGTGCCAGCAGCCGAGACCCTTCCTGGGGCTATGGCTACACCTTC. The variable domain in full, completed from reference TRBV7-2 and TRBJ1-2, reads GAGVSQSPSNKVTEKGKDVELRCDPISGHTALYWYRQSLGQGLEFLIYFQGNSAPDKSGLPSDRFSAERTGGSVSTLTIQRTQQEDSAVYLCASSRDPSWGYGYTFGSGTRLTVV.